This T cell receptor (beta chain) came from a study of blood T cell repertoires in COVID-19. Study as a whole: The samples span acute and convalescent COVID-19 from the United States, Italy and Spain.

Sequencing used immunoSEQ multiplex PCR; TCRdb keeps in-frame clones, though not all of them. The data contain about 130,000 clones, about 86% of them singletons. This clone was seen a single time. This CDR3 has 13 residues. In germline, CDR1 is MNHEY, CDR2 SVGEGT. V lost 5 bases, J lost 3 bases, and 10 bases lay in between. J is TRBJ1-2 and V is TRBV6-2 or TRBV6-3; no firm D call. The sequence was obtained from a woman aged 80 or older with acute or convalescent COVID-19. The specimen sequenced was peripheral blood. CDR3 in amino acids: CASSLLTYYGYTF. CDR3 sequence (DNA): TGTGCCAGCAGTCTCTTGACATACTATGGCTACACCTTC.